A selection of T cell receptor beta chains follows, all from one sample in a study of shared clonotypes between healthy human individuals. Generated by immunoSEQ multiplex PCR, the TCRdb table keeps only in-frame clones and is missing some. Of nearly 750,000 clones listed, 72% are singletons. Sequenced sample: memory CD4+ T cells sorted from blood. These receptors originate from a woman in her 30s in good health. CDR3s include the opening cysteine and the closing phenylalanine or tryptophan. Some rows have no size entry. The others give once, few or many, or a class for an expanded clone.

j_call v_call clone_size cdr3_aa
TRBJ1-1 TRBV11-2 . CASSLVPGDTEAFF
TRBJ2-1 TRBV2 . CASSKTISGAYNEQFF
TRBJ1-1 TRBV19 . CASSKTVNTEAFF
TRBJ1-5 TRBV5-4 . CASSLDGTGNQPQHF
TRBJ2-1 TRBV19 . CASSIRPESNEQFF
TRBJ2-3 TRBV7-9 few CASSLVGGGDTQYF
TRBJ1-2 TRBV11-2 . CASSFRQSLNYGYTF
TRBJ2-1 TRBV2 . CASSAHGTSEFF
TRBJ2-7 TRBV4-1 . CASSQDPGLAGRYEQYF
TRBJ2-3 TRBV2 . CASSELAGPDTQYF
TRBJ2-7 TRBV27 . CASSFRRQVSYEQYF
TRBJ1-4 TRBV4-1 . CASSQPGQGPEKLFF
TRBJ1-4 TRBV5-1 many CASSLEAGDEKLFF
TRBJ2-1 TRBV28 . CASSSHGLAGVEEQFF
TRBJ2-7 TRBV2 many CATGAGTAPYEQYF
TRBJ1-4 TRBV6-1 few CASSEVRVGKLFF